This note documents a single T cell receptor (beta chain) sequence. Its antigen remains unidentified. No quality values exist for individual bases; no much larger clone is one base distant. The immunoSEQ Assay, a bias-controlled multiplex PCR, was used to amplify TCRbeta CDR3 regions from genomic DNA. In the paper's pipeline: The number of nucleated cells in each sample was estimated by amplification of reference gene primers within the assay. To quantify the absolute abundance of each unique TCRbeta CDR3 rearrangement, sequence reads were collapsed and filtered. For each sample, productive Simpson clonality was calculated as the square root of Simpson's diversity index over productive rearrangements. Drawn from immuneACCESS, this table holds only the in-frame rearrangements with V and J called that TCRdb kept. Clones are partly lost; checked studies trace under half to an unresolved V gene and leave the rest unexplained. V and J calls and clone size are given by that table; D and trimming were obtained from the DNA. The sample table holds 60,000 to 65,000 clones, of which 76% were seen once. The ten largest clones capture 50% of the sample.

This sample stems from a study of blood T cell repertoires in COVID-19 (dated by TCRdb to 2019 to 2021). Notes on the research overall: Samples from collaborators originated in the United States, Italy and Spain and spanned both the acute and convalescent phases of COVID-19. The repertoires were released in a freely available public database intended as a resource for research on the immune response to SARS-CoV-2. The prospective study material was composed of cDNA or gDNA derived from T cells, B-cell-depleted T cells, or PBMCs. The sample metadata nearly always contained a de-identified subject ID, COVID-19 status, age in years and sex. Where HLA class I and class II types were available, the types were taken from metadata supplied by the sample provider, not from assay-based typing. Samples came from the ongoing ImmuneRACE study (first 160 participants) plus 1,254 subjects from 6 global collaborators. Subjects who had been exposed to COVID-19, were actively infected with it, or had recovered from it provided the deeply sampled blood TCRbeta repertoires that made up the dataset. What the research found in general, with its limitations: The amount of clinical and demographic metadata varied by source and participant and was provided uncurated.

Whole blood was collected in K2EDTA tubes by collaborating institutions according to the institutions' own protocols. For TCRbeta analysis, collaborators shipped samples as frozen whole blood, isolated PBMCs, or DNA extracted from either of those sample types. CDR3 length: 15 amino acids, cysteine to phenylalanine. Only the CDR3 DNA stays, 45 bases, in frame from base 1. V sheds 3 bases and J sheds 5 bases, leaving 16 bases between their ends. Sequences MNHNS (CDR1) and SASEGT (CDR2) are obtained from the germline V gene. In this chain, TRBV6-1 is recombined with TRBJ1-1, with no D gene named confidently. The receptor was isolated from a woman older than 75 with acute or convalescent COVID-19. The sequenced material came from peripheral blood. The sequence in DNA is TGTGCCAGCAGTGATTCACCTGCAGCCGGGACTGAAGCTTTCTTT. Its protein is CASSDSPAAGTEAFF.